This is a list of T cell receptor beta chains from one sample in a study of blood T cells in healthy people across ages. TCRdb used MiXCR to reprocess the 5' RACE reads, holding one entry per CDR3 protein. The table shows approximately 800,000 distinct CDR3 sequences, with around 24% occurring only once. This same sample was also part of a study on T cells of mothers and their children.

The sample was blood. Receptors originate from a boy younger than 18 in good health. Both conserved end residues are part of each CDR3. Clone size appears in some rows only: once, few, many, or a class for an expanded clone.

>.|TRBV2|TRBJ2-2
CASSSPGLAANTGELFF
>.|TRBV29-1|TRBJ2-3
CSVEGSQADTQYF
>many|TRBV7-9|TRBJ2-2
CASSSYSGGNTGELFF
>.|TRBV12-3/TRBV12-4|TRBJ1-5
CASSLADSNQPQHF
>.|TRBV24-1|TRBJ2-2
CATRDVNPTGELFF
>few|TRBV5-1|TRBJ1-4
CASSSGTGYEKLFF
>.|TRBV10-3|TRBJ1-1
CATQGGKTLKDTEAFF
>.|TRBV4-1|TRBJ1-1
CASSQVKPGRYMNTEAFF
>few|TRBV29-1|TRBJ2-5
CSLSGTGGEETQYF
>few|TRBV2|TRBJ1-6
CASLGQGTYNSPLHF
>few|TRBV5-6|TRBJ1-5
CASSWSGQVLQPQHF
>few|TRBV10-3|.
CAISEAGGPGNEQFF
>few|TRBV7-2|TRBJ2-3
CASSFTSGGSYTQYF
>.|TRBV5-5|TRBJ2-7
CASRSRLAGGSSEQYF
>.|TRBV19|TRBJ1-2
CASTTPGQDYGYTF
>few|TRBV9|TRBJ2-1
CASSVGTGAYNEQFF
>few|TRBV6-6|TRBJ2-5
CASSSHTTGSETQYF
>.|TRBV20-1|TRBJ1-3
CSAYRSRSGNTIYF
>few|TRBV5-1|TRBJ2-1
CASSRRGLGDYEQFF
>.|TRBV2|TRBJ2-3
CASSATGTFENTQYF
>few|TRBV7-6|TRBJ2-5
CASSSGQAIQETQYF
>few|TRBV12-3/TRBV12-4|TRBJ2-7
CASSPAGLQEQYF
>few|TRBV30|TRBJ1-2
CAWSVGSTYGYTF
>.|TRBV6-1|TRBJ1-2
CATNTLGTGTNYGYTF
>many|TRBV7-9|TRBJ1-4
CASSPYGSGDGEKLFF
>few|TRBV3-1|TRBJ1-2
CASSQDRLQKIYGYTF
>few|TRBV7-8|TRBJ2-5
CASSLRSKETQYF
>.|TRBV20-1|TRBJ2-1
CSARDPLEGSNEQFF
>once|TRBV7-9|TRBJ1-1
CASSSRTGQGRTEAFF
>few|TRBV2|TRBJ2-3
CASSGQTDTQYF
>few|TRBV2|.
CASSEQGWGLNEQFF
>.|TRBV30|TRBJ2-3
CAWRSASGSTDTQYF
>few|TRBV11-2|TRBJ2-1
CASSIGSDYNEQFF
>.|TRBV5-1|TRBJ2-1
CASSLPLAGVSNEQFF
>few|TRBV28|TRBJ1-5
CASSLQFSNQPQHF
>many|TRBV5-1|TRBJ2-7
CASSSGQGDYEQYF
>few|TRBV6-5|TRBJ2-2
CASSYSGGDTGELFF
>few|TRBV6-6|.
CASSRQLPTPGTQYF
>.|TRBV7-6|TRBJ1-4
CASSSGTGPNEKLFF
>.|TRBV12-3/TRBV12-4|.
CASSLGTGGRGSYEQYF
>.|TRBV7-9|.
CASNTGFGYEQYF
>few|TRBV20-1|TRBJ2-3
CSAGDRASTDTQYF
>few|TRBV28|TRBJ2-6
CASSLGKGQETYGGANVLTF
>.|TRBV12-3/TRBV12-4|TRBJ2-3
CASSPSGGSSTDTQYF
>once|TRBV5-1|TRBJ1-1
CASSLGQGATPEAFF
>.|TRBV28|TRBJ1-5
CASRSGAGEPQHF
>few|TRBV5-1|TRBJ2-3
CASSVGSSDTQYF
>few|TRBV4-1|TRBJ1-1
CASSHAGTGSNTEAFF
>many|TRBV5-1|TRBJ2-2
CASSLDDTGELFF
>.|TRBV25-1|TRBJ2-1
CASSLAGTGENEQFF
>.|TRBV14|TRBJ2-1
CASSQSRDGEQFF
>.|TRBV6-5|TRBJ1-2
CASSWAAHYGYTF
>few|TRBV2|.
CASSDFLRLAGYEQYF
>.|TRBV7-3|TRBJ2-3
CASSSYPHTQYF
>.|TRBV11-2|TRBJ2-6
CASSVQVSGANVLTF
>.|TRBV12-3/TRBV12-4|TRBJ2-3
CASSPLWRSATDTQYF
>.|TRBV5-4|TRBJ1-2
CASSLYGLYGYTF
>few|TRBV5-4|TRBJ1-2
CASSSMVGEMSPYGYTF